This T cell receptor (beta chain) was obtained from a study of regulatory T cells in long-lasting Graves disease. Researchers made TCR beta libraries by using iRepertoire HTBI primers and running Arm-PCR on CDR3 regions. MiXCR, run by TCRdb on the multiplex PCR reads, gives a single entry per CDR3 protein. The sample has approximately 500,000 distinct CDR3 sequences; around a fifth are singletons. V dropped 0 bases and J dropped 2 bases, with 10 bases sitting between them. CDR1 and CDR2 (germline): SGHTA, FQGNSA. The CDR3 is 15 amino acids. As to this clonotype: A much larger clone lies one base from this, so it may be a read error.

Time point in this sample: persistent/refractory GD, antithyroid drugs over 5 years with positive TRAb. PBMC RNA served as the TCR library source. The receptor was isolated from a female donor with Graves disease. V usage is TRBV7-2 and J usage is TRBJ1-2; D might be TRBD1 (5 bases). The sequenced sample was peripheral blood mononuclear cells (PBMCs), obtained when the disease was refractory, from a patient treated with antithyroid drugs. This CDR3 reads CASSLAAGTNYGYTF. CDR3 DNA sequence: TGTGCCAGCAGCTTAGCTGCAGGGACCAACTATGGCTACACCTTC.